This T cell receptor beta chain was found in a study of early T cells in non-severe SARS-CoV-2 infection. A few counts support this clonotype. Unique molecular identifiers were added to individual cDNA molecules. TCRdb independently ran MiXCR on the 5' RACE reads; one entry per CDR3 protein. The sample holds 110,000 or so distinct CDR3 sequences; 9.5% to 13% are singletons and the top ten take around 3.2%. Germline V gene sequence: CDR1 KGHSH, CDR2 LQKENI. V gave up 2 bases and J gave up 6 bases; unmatched junction bases: 7. The CDR3 totals 14 residues. The chain links TRBV18 to TRBJ2-7, with 7 bases identical to TRBD1. This clonotype was obtained from an adult who was a healthcare worker with PCR-confirmed SARS-CoV-2 infection or an uninfected control (not recorded which). Sequences were obtained from whole blood. The CDR3 coding sequence is TGTGCCAGCTCACCAGTGACAGGGTCGATCGAGCAGTACTTC. Translating gives CASSPVTGSIEQYF.